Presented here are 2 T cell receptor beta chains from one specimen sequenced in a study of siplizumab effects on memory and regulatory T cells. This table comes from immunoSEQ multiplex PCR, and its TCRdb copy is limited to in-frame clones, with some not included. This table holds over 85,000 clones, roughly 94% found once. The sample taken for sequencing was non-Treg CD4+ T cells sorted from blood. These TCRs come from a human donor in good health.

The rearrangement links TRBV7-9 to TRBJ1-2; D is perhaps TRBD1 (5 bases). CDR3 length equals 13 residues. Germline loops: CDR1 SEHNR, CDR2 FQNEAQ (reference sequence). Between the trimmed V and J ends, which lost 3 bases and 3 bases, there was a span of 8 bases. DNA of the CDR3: TGTGCCAGCAGCTTGGACACCCACTATGGCTACACCTTC. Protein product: CASSLDTHYGYTF.

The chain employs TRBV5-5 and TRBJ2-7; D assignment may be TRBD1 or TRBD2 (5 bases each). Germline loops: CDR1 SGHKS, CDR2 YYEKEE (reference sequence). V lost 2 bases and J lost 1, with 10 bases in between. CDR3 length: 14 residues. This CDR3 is CASSFQGRSYEQYF. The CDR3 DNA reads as TGTGCCAGCAGCTTCCAGGGACGGTCCTACGAGCAGTACTTC.